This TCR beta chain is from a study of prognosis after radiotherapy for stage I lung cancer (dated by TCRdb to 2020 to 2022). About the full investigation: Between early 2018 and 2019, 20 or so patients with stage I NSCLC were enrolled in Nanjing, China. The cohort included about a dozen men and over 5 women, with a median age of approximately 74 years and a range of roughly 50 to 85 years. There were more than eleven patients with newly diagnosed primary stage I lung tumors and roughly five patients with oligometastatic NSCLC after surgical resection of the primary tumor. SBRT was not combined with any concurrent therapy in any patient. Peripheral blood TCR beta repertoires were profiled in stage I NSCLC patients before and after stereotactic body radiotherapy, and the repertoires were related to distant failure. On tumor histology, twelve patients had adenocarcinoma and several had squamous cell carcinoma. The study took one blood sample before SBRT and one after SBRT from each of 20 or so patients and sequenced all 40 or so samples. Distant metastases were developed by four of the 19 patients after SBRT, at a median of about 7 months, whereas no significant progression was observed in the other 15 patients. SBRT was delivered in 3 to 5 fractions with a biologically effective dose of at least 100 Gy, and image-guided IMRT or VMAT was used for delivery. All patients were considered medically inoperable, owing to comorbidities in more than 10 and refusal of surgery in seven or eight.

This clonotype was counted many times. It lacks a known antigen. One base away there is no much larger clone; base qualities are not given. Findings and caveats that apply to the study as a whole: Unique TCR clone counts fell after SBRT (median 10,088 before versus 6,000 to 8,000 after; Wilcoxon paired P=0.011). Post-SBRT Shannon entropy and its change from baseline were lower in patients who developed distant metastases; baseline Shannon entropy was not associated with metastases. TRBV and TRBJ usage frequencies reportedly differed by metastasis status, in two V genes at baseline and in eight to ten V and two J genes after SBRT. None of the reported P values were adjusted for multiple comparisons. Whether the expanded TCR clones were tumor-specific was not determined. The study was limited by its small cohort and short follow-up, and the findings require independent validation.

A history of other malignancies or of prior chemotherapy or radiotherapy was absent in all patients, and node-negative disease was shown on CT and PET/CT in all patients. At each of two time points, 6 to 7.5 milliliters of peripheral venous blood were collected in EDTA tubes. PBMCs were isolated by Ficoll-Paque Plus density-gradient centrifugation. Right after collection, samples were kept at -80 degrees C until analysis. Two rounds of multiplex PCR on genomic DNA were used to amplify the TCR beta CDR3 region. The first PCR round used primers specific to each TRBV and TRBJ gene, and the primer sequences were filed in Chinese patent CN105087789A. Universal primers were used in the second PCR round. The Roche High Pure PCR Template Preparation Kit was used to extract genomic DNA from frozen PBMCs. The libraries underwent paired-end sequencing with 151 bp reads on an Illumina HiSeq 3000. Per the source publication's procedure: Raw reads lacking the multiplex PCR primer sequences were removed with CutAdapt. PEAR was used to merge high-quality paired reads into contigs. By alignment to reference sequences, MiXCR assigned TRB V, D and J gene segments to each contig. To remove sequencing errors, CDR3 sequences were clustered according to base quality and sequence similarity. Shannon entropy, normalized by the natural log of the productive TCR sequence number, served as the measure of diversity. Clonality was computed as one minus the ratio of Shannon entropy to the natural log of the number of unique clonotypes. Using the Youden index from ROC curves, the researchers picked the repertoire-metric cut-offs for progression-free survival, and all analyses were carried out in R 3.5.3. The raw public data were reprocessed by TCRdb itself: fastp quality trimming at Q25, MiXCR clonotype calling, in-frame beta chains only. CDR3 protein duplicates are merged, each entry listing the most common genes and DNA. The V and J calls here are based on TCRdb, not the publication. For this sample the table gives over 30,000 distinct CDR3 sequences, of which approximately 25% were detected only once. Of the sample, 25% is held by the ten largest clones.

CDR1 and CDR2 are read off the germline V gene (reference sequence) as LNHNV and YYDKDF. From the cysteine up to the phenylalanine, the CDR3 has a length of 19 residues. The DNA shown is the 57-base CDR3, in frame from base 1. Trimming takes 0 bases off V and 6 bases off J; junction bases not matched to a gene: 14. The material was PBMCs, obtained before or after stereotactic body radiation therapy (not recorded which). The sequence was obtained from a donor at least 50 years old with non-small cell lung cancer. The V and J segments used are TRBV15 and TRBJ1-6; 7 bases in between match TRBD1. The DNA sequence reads TGTGCCACCAGCAGAGATCTGGGATTGACAGGGACCTTTAATTCACCCCTCCACTTT. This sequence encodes CATSRDLGLTGTFNSPLHF. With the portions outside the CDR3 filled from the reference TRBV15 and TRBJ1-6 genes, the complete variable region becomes DAMVIQNPRYQVTQFGKPVTLSCSQTLNHNVMYWYQQKSSQAPKLLFHYYDKDFNNEADTPDNFQSRRPNTSFCFLDIRSPGLGDTAMYLCATSRDLGLTGTFNSPLHFGNGTRLTVT.